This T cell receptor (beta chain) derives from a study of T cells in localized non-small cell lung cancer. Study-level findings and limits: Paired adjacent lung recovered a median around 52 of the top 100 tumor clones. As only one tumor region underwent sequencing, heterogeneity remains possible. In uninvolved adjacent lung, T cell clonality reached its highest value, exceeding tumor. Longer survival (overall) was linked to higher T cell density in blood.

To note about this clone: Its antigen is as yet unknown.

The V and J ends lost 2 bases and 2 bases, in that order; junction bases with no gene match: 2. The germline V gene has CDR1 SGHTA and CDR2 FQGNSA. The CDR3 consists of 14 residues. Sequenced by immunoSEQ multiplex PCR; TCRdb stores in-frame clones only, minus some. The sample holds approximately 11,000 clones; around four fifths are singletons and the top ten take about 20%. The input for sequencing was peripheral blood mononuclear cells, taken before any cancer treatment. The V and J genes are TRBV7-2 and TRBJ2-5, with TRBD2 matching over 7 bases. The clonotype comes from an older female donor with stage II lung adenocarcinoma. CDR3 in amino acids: CASSLTGGQETQYF. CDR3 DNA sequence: TGTGCCAGCAGCTTAACCGGGGGGCAAGAGACCCAGTACTTC.